The sequence of this TCR beta chain was determined in a study of cytomegalovirus exposure and HLA in healthy donors. Study background: Both the roughly 120 validation repertoires and the approximately 640 first-cohort repertoires used the same platform, as reported by a later analysis.

The assay was immunoSEQ multiplex PCR, and TCRdb's table has in-frame clones only and misses some. The sample shows approximately 270,000 clones, roughly 89% of them seen only once. Comment on this clone: Antigen: not known.

Per the germline V gene, CDR1 is LGHNA and CDR2 is YNFKEQ. V lost 0 bases and J lost 3, with 8 bases in between. The CDR3 is made up of 14 amino acids. Whole-study findings and limits: Using the classifier, cytomegalovirus status was reportedly diagnosed with high specificity and sensitivity.

V is TRBV4-2 and J is TRBJ2-5; TRBD2 might be the D (5 bases). The TCR sequence derives from a young woman in good health and CMV-seronegative. Material for sequencing was PBMCs. The CDR3 is CASSQEGREETQYF. DNA for the CDR3: TGTGCCAGCAGCCAAGAGGGGAGAGAAGAGACCCAGTACTTC.